This entry features one T cell receptor (beta chain) sequence. Its antigen target is currently unknown. Base qualities were left out, and no much larger clone turns up one base away. The data belong to a study of T cells in Graves' hyperthyroidism and ophthalmopathy (dated by TCRdb to 2018 to 2020). For the study in its entirety: Peripheral blood was sampled at the time of initial diagnosis, prior to any treatment. TCR V-J signatures able to tell the groups apart were searched for in a discovery cohort of 100 or so patients, of whom over 40 had Graves' ophthalmopathy and more than 55 had stable Graves' hyperthyroidism. Whether ophthalmopathy could be predicted prospectively was tested in an independent validation cohort made up of under 20 hyperthyroidism patients plus 17 patients who later progressed to ophthalmopathy. The roughly 90 discovery patients were divided at random into training and test sets in a 7:3 ratio. The study also compared thyroid tissue and blood T-cell repertoires from 6 or 7 Graves' hyperthyroidism patients. After blood sampling, hyperthyroidism patients were treated with methimazole at a starting dose of 30 mg daily, and ophthalmopathy patients were treated with high-dose intravenous methylprednisolone. The paper describes TCR Vbeta CDR3 sequencing of 140 or so peripheral blood samples, made up of fewer than 50 ophthalmopathy patients, approximately 73 hyperthyroidism patients and around 17 progressor patients.

TCR beta CDR3 regions were amplified from RNA transcripts. The TCR CDR3 was subjected to a first round of RT-PCR using the HTBI primer set and the Qiagen OneStep RT-PCR kit. The libraries were constructed in a second round of multiplex PCR and then size-selected and purified. Paired-end sequencing of the libraries was performed with 100 bp reads on an Illumina HiSeq2000. From the authors' description of their analysis: SOAPnuke was used to process the raw data, removing reads that contained adapters or uncalled bases, had a mean Phred below 15, or lacked an exact match to the constant primer or identifier. COPE v1.2.5 was used to merge the high-quality paired reads, and each unique nucleotide sequence was defined as a clonotype. Clonotypes were aligned to IMGT TRBV, TRBD and TRBJ reference segments using MiTCR v1.1. The analysis included only V-J combinations with a frequency above 0.0001, which together covered 99% to 99.2% of the repertoires. A TCS score was defined as the ratio of F50 (clonal expansion) to E x V (chaos), with BLOSUM62-based TCRdist applied between CDR3 peptides within each V-J. Welch's t-statistics and random forest reduced roughly 500 V-J features to under 15, which were used in a naive Bayes classifier (R e1071). The public sequencing data were trimmed at Q25 with fastp and processed into clonotypes with MiXCR by TCRdb, which kept only in-frame beta chains. CDR3 protein duplicates are merged, each entry listing the most common genes and DNA. The V and J calls follow TCRdb's processing rather than the paper's. Counted in this sample were approximately 590,000 distinct CDR3 sequences; 15% to 18% of them appeared once. In total, the top ten clones hold roughly 6.6% of the sample.

Overall results and qualifications from the work: During validation, the model predicted progression to ophthalmopathy a median of about 6.3 months ahead of onset, with around 71% sensitivity and 72% to 85% specificity. No statistical method was used to set the sample size in advance, and investigators knew the group allocation. Blood samples also contained most of the expanded thyroid clonotypes (frequency above 0.001), which suggests that blood repertoires may reflect thyroid immune responses. In cross-validation, a model built on a 13 V-J signature told ophthalmopathy apart from stable hyperthyroidism with approximately 90% sensitivity and 81% to 82% specificity, and in testing the same model reached 80%/75%.

Graves' hyperthyroidism was defined as stable when no progression to ophthalmopathy occurred over 18 months of follow-up. Hyperthyroidism patients were aged 18 to 65 years and newly diagnosed, with disease duration of less than 2 months. Exclusion was applied to patients with uncontrolled infections, other autoimmune diseases, pregnancy or lactation. Diagnoses were based on clinical symptoms, serum thyroxine and TRAb, thyroid ultrasound and orbital computed tomography. Ficoll-Paque density gradient centrifugation was used to isolate PBMCs from around 9.1 ml of fresh peripheral blood. Trizol reagent was used to extract total RNA, and RNA quality was then checked on an Agilent 2100 Bioanalyzer. CDR1 and CDR2 (SGHNT, YYREEE) derive from the germline V gene (reference sequence). Taken from cysteine to phenylalanine, the CDR3 has 13 residues. The only DNA kept is the CDR3, 39 bases in frame from the first base. The junction shows trimming of 5 bases on V and 1 base on J, plus 10 bases between the germline ends.

The V gene is TRBV5-4 and the J gene is TRBJ2-7; TRBD1 might be the D gene, on 5 matching bases. This clonotype originated in a woman aged 30 to 39 with Graves' hyperthyroidism. Sequencing was performed on blood. The CDR3 region: CASSRPGSYEQYF. At the DNA level, the sequence is TGTGCCAGCAGTCGTCCAGGGTCCTACGAGCAGTACTTC.